These T cell receptor beta chains were read from a single sample in a study of technical replicates of blood from a handful of donors. Data came from immunoSEQ multiplex PCR; TCRdb stores just in-frame clones and leaves some out. The top ten clones hold roughly 0.21% of a sample with some 100,000 clones, approximately 96% of them seen once. The specimen was T cells isolated from PBMCs. The receptors here all came from a human donor in good health. Both conserved end residues are part of each CDR3. D genes are given only for firm matches. Expanded clones get a size class; other rows say once, few or many, or leave the size out.

>TRBV2|TRBD1|TRBJ2-1|.
CASSEDRGGNEQFF
TGTGCCAGCAGTGAGGACAGGGGTGGCAATGAGCAGTTCTTC
>TRBV27|TRBD1|TRBJ1-1|.
CASSYQGVNTEAFF
TGTGCCAGCAGTTACCAGGGGGTGAACACTGAAGCTTTCTTT
>TRBV25-1|.|TRBJ2-1|.
CASTLYNEQFF
TGTGCCAGCACCTTATACAATGAGCAGTTCTTC
>TRBV4-1|TRBD2|TRBJ2-3|.
CASSQVSAGDTDTQYF
TGCGCCAGCAGCCAAGTCTCAGCGGGGGACACAGATACGCAGTATTTT
>TRBV6-1|.|TRBJ1-2|once
CASNEGRKGYTF
TGTGCCAGCAATGAGGGGCGGAAGGGCTACACCTTC
>TRBV7-9|TRBD2|TRBJ2-3|.
CASSPSGGALDTQYF
TGTGCCAGCAGCCCTAGCGGGGGGGCGTTAGATACGCAGTATTTT
>TRBV9|.|TRBJ1-1|.
CASSVDRNTEAFF
TGTGCCAGCAGCGTAGACAGGAACACTGAAGCTTTCTTT
>TRBV5-1|TRBD2|TRBJ2-7|.
CASSFLAGSGEQYF
TGCGCCAGCAGCTTCCTAGCGGGTTCTGGCGAGCAGTACTTC
>TRBV10-2|.|TRBJ1-2|.
CASMEMADPNYGYTF
TGCGCCAGCATGGAGATGGCAGATCCTAACTATGGCTACACCTTC
>TRBV29-1|TRBD2|TRBJ2-7|.
CSVGGRAREQYF
TGCAGCGTTGGCGGGAGGGCGCGGGAGCAGTACTTC
>TRBV19|TRBD2|TRBJ2-3|.
CASSTGLAGWISGTDTQYF
TGTGCCAGTAGTACGGGACTAGCGGGATGGATTTCAGGTACAGATACGCAGTATTTT
>TRBV5-1|.|TRBJ1-2|.
CASSLDTGSGYTF
TGCGCCAGCAGCTTGGATACAGGTTCGGGCTACACCTTC
>TRBV7-9|TRBD2|TRBJ2-2|.
CASSFSKTSGTGELFF
TGTGCCAGCAGCTTCTCCAAGACTAGCGGGACCGGGGAGCTGTTTTTT
>TRBV7-2|.|TRBJ1-2|once
CASSLGFRDFYYGYTF
TGTGCCAGCAGCTTAGGATTCCGGGATTTCTACTATGGCTACACCTTC
>TRBV15|.|TRBJ2-6|.
CATSRDGEGHISSGANVLTF
TGTGCCACCAGCAGAGATGGGGAAGGACATATCAGCTCTGGGGCCAACGTCCTGACTTTC
>TRBV7-8|.|TRBJ2-7|.
CASSLVTSSYEQYF
TGTGCCAGCAGCTTAGTTACTAGTTCCTACGAGCAGTACTTC
>TRBV6-5|.|TRBJ1-3|.
CASSMDRSSGNTIYF
TGTGCCAGCAGTATGGACAGAAGCTCTGGAAACACCATATATTTT
>TRBV11-3|.|TRBJ1-1|.
CASSDLQIPNTEAFF
TGTGCCAGCAGCGACCTACAGATTCCGAACACTGAAGCTTTCTTT
>TRBV18|.|TRBJ1-5|.
CASSPPGTRGFNQPQHF
TGTGCCAGCTCACCACCGGGAACACGGGGATTCAATCAGCCCCAGCATTTT
>TRBV5-5|.|TRBJ1-3|.
CASSARREFSGNTIYF
TGTGCCAGCAGCGCCAGGAGGGAATTCTCTGGAAACACCATATATTTT
>TRBV18|TRBD2|TRBJ2-3|.
CASSPIPAGSTDTQYF
TGTGCCAGCTCACCCATCCCAGCGGGGAGCACAGATACGCAGTATTTT
>TRBV9|.|TRBJ1-6|.
CASSVSTETYNSPLHF
TGTGCCAGCAGCGTCTCAACGGAGACCTATAATTCACCCCTCCACTTT
>TRBV4-2|TRBD1|TRBJ1-6|.
CASSRDRDPTSPLHF
TGTGCCAGCAGCCGCGACAGGGATCCTACTTCACCCCTCCACTTT
>TRBV4-1|TRBD1|TRBJ2-5|.
CASQQGAGETQYF
TGCGCCAGTCAACAGGGGGCCGGGGAGACCCAGTACTTC
>TRBV6-1|.|TRBJ1-6|.
CASISNHGMNSPLHF
TGTGCCAGCATCTCTAACCATGGTATGAATTCACCCCTCCACTTT
>TRBV18|.|TRBJ2-1|.
CASSPERTYNEQFF
TGTGCCAGCTCACCGGAGCGAACCTACAATGAGCAGTTCTTC
>TRBV7-9|TRBD2|TRBJ2-7|.
CASSLYTSGSYEQYF
TGTGCCAGCAGCTTATACACTAGCGGGAGCTACGAGCAGTACTTC
>TRBV7-8|TRBD1|TRBJ1-2|.
CASSPKGRVLGQGDGYTF
TGTGCCAGCAGCCCAAAGGGACGCGTTCTGGGACAGGGCGATGGCTACACCTTC
>TRBV28|TRBD2|TRBJ2-1|.
CASSSRLAGGTHSYNEQFF
TGTGCCAGCAGTTCGAGATTAGCGGGGGGCACTCACTCCTACAATGAGCAGTTCTTC
>TRBV2|.|TRBJ2-7|.
CASIGTGEQYF
TGTGCCAGCATCGGGACTGGCGAGCAGTACTTC
>TRBV6-6|.|TRBJ2-3|.
CASGEGPSTDTQYF
TGTGCCAGCGGAGAGGGCCCTAGCACAGATACGCAGTATTTT
>TRBV10-1|TRBD2|TRBJ2-1|.
CASSDGGLYNEQFF
TGCGCCAGCAGTGACGGGGGGTTGTACAATGAGCAGTTCTTC
>TRBV9|TRBD2|TRBJ2-3|.
CASTVSSGRSSDTQYF
TGTGCCAGCACTGTTAGTAGCGGGAGGTCCTCAGATACGCAGTATTTT
>TRBV19|TRBD1|TRBJ1-5|.
CASIRGRGQPQHF
TGTGCCAGCATCAGGGGGCGGGGTCAGCCCCAGCATTTT
>TRBV21-1|.|TRBJ2-3|.
CAHRTDTQYF
TGTGCCCACAGGACAGATACGCAGTATTTT
>TRBV28|.|TRBJ1-4|.
CATCQGRGEKLFF
TGTGCCACCTGCCAGGGTAGGGGTGAAAAACTGTTTTTT
>TRBV5-1|TRBD2|TRBJ2-3|.
CASSWTSGRNIGPTDTQYF
TGCGCCAGCAGCTGGACTAGCGGGAGAAACATAGGCCCAACAGATACGCAGTATTTT
>TRBV7-9|TRBD2|TRBJ2-1|.
CASSVSSSGSWDNEQFF
TGTGCCAGCAGCGTAAGTTCGAGCGGGAGTTGGGACAATGAGCAGTTCTTC
>TRBV4-2|.|TRBJ1-2|.
CASSLSGSANYGYTF
TGTGCCAGCAGCCTGTCAGGGTCCGCTAACTATGGCTACACCTTC
>TRBV11-3|.|TRBJ1-1|few
CASSLGGGNTEAFF
TGTGCCAGCAGCTTAGGGGGAGGGAACACTGAAGCTTTCTTT
>TRBV7-3|TRBD2|TRBJ2-1|.
CASSRTSGGTNEQFF
TGTGCCAGCAGCCGGACTAGCGGGGGGACCAATGAGCAGTTCTTC
>TRBV19|.|TRBJ1-1|once
CASSMDSFSKAEAFF
TGTGCCAGTAGTATGGACTCCTTTAGCAAGGCTGAAGCTTTCTTT
>TRBV2|.|TRBJ2-7|.
CASKPQATWGMAIYEQYF
TGTGCCAGCAAACCCCAGGCTACCTGGGGCATGGCGATCTACGAGCAGTACTTC
>TRBV13|TRBD1|TRBJ2-5|.
CASRDRTQETQYF
TGTGCCAGCCGGGACAGGACACAAGAGACCCAGTACTTC
>TRBV5-8|TRBD1|TRBJ2-1|.
CASTFRDRDNEQFF
TGTGCCAGCACCTTCCGGGACAGGGACAATGAGCAGTTCTTC
>TRBV7-9|TRBD1|TRBJ1-1|.
CASSPSNDRGLMNTEAFF
TGTGCCAGCAGCCCCTCGAACGACAGGGGCCTTATGAACACTGAAGCTTTCTTT
>TRBV19|TRBD1|TRBJ1-2|.
CASDRTGGEGYTF
TGTGCCAGTGATAGGACAGGGGGAGAGGGCTACACCTTC
>TRBV5-1|.|TRBJ1-2|once
CASSSDGANYGYTF
TGCGCCAGCAGCTCGGACGGGGCTAACTATGGCTACACCTTC
>TRBV14|TRBD1|TRBJ2-7|.
CASSPLSGGQYYEQYF
TGTGCCAGCAGCCCCTTAAGTGGGGGACAGTACTACGAGCAGTACTTC
>TRBV5-6|.|TRBJ2-1|.
CASSFPSQTYSYNEQFF
TGTGCCAGCAGCTTCCCGTCCCAGACTTACTCCTACAATGAGCAGTTCTTC
>TRBV9|TRBD1|TRBJ1-1|.
CASSVTGGLNTEAFF
TGTGCCAGCAGCGTCACAGGGGGCCTCAACACTGAAGCTTTCTTT